This T cell receptor beta chain is from a study of cytotoxic CD8 clonotypes in ibrutinib-treated CLL. V was trimmed by 5 bases and J by 6 bases, leaving 25 bases between them. The germline gives CDR1 SGHAT, CDR2 FQNNGV. This CDR3 is built from 17 residues. Libraries were prepared by immunoSEQ multiplex PCR; TCRdb keeps only in-frame clonotypes and omits some of them. The sample yields over 200,000 clones, just over 70% seen once. The TCR originated in a human donor with chronic lymphocytic leukemia. Sequenced material: PBMCs, taken after 12 months of ibrutinib treatment. This sequence joins TRBV11-2 and TRBJ1-1; D perhaps matches TRBD1 (6 bases). CDR3 sequence (DNA): TGTGCCAGCAGCCCCCGGGGGGCGCAGAATCCGGGATCTGAAGCTTTCTTT. Its protein product is CASSPRGAQNPGSEAFF.